The 24 T cell receptor beta chains listed next were all sequenced from one sample in a study of T cells after yellow fever vaccination. TCRdb passed the 5' RACE reads through MiXCR, listing each CDR3 protein once. Of 310,000 or so distinct CDR3 sequences listed, approximately 7% are singletons. The source material was PBMCs, sampled roughly seven weeks after the first yellow fever vaccination. The receptors were sampled from a man aged 18 to 29 who received the YFV17D yellow fever vaccine.

J is TRBJ2-5 and V is TRBV29-1, with D uncertain. Trimming removed 6 bases from V and 0 bases from J, with 20 bases in between. In germline, CDR1 is SQVTM, CDR2 ANQGSEA. The length of the CDR3 is 16 residues. CDR3 nucleotide sequence: TGCAGCGTCCCGAGAAGTCATGGGTGGTACCAAGAGACCCAGTACTTC. This translates into CSVPRSHGWYQETQYF.

This clonotype has a count of ten or more. CDR3 protein: CASSRLLTGSQNEQFF. DNA of the CDR3: TGCGCCAGCAGCAGACTACTGACCGGGTCCCAAAATGAGCAGTTCTTC. The rearrangement joins TRBV5-1 to TRBJ2-1, with a weak D call TRBD2 (5 bases). V was cut by 4 bases and J by 7 bases, with 21 bases left in between. The CDR3 is 16 amino acids. Per germline, CDR1 SGHRS and CDR2 YFSETQ.

This chain connects TRBV15 to TRBJ1-2; D not resolved. Germline V gene sequence: CDR1 LNHNV, CDR2 YYDKDF (reference sequence). The CDR3 extends over 15 amino acids. V was clipped by 1 base and J by 4 bases, with 13 bases between them. The DNA for the CDR3 is TGTGCCACCAGCAGAGTACAAGGCACCGCCTATGGCTACACCTTC. Protein sequence: CATSRVQGTAYGYTF. The entire variable domain, with the rest obtained from reference TRBV15 and TRBJ1-2, is as follows: DAMVIQNPRYQVTQFGKPVTLSCSQTLNHNVMYWYQQKSSQAPKLLFHYYDKDFNNEADTPDNFQSRRPNTSFCFLDIRSPGLGDTAMYLCATSRVQGTAYGYTFGSGTRLTVV.

V is TRBV7-2 and J is TRBJ2-1; D is possibly TRBD1 (7 bases). The CDR3 contains 13 residues. Germline V gives CDR1 SGHTA, CDR2 FQGNSA. The V end lost 4 bases, the J end lost 10 bases, and 14 bases lay between the germline ends. The CDR3 protein is CASSYQGGDEQFF. In nucleotides, the CDR3 is TGTGCCAGCAGCTACCAGGGGGGAGACGAGCAGTTCTTC.

V gene TRBV28 combines with J gene TRBJ1-2; unclear D gene. This CDR3 contains 14 residues. Germline V lookup: CDR1 MDHEN, CDR2 SYDVKM. Trimming removed 5 bases from V and 8 bases from J, with 18 bases in between. CDR3 sequence reads: CASSPSVGGWGYTF. CDR3 nucleotide sequence: TGTGCCAGCAGTCCATCGGTGGGTGGTTGGGGCTACACCTTC.

There are a few counts of this clonotype. V is TRBV5-4 and J is TRBJ2-7, with D tentatively TRBD1 or TRBD2 (6 bases each). Looked up from germline, CDR1 is SGHNT and CDR2 is YYREEE (reference sequence). The germline V and J ends were trimmed by 2 bases and 2 bases, with 20 bases remaining between them. This CDR3 region has 17 residues. CDR3 bases: TGTGCCAGCAGCTTCACCTCGGGGGCGCGACTCACCTACGAGCAGTACTTC. It translates to CASSFTSGARLTYEQYF.

This clonotype was counted only a few times. The chain carries TRBV7-2 and TRBJ1-4; TRBD1 agrees at 7 bases. Trimming at V came to 1 base and at J to 4 bases, leaving 3 bases not matched to a gene. Per the germline V gene, CDR1 is SGHTA and CDR2 is FQGNSA. The CDR3 sequence is 15 residues long. Here the CDR3 DNA reads TGTGCCAGCAGCTTAGGGGACAGAAATAATGAAAAACTGTTTTTT. Its protein product is CASSLGDRNNEKLFF.

The V call is TRBV27, the J call TRBJ2-7; possibly TRBD1 for D (5 bases). CDR3 length: 15 amino acids. Germline CDR1 reads MNHEY; CDR2 reads SMNVEV (reference sequence). Trimming removed 3 bases from V and 4 bases from J, with 16 bases in between. The CDR3 loop is CASSFLDIQNYEQYV. CDR3 sequence (DNA): TGTGCCAGCAGTTTTTTGGACATCCAGAATTACGAGCAGTACGTC.

This clonotype was seen only a few times. V and J are TRBV28 and TRBJ2-1; 8 nucleotides line up with TRBD2. CDR1 is MDHEN, CDR2 SYDVKM, per germline. CDR3 size: 17 residues. The V gene end was trimmed by 3 bases and the J gene end by 6 bases; junction bases not matched to a gene: 13. CDR3 amino acids: CASSFNPGSSGANEQFF. The CDR3, as DNA: TGTGCCAGCAGTTTTAACCCTGGGAGTAGCGGGGCCAATGAGCAGTTCTTC. Complete variable domain (other parts from reference TRBV28 and TRBJ2-1): DVKVTQSSRYLVKRTGEKVFLECVQDMDHENMFWYRQDPGLGLRLIYFSYDVKMKEKGDIPEGYSVSREKKERFSLILESASTNQTSMYLCASSFNPGSSGANEQFFGPGTRLTVL.

This clonotype was counted only a few times. V usage is TRBV7-8 and J usage is TRBJ2-7; D uncertain. The CDR3 is made up of 16 amino acids. Germline V lookup: CDR1 SGHVS, CDR2 FQNEAQ. The V end lost 0 bases, the J end lost 1 base, and 13 bases lay between the germline ends. DNA of the CDR3: TGTGCCAGCAGCTTAGCGGGCGTCGAGTCTTCCTACGAGCAGTACGTC. Translation gives CASSLAGVESSYEQYV.

The chain couples TRBV7-3 to TRBJ2-2; 7 bases fit TRBD1. V lost 5 bases, J lost 3 bases, and 6 bases stayed unmatched. This CDR3 is 15 amino acids long. From germline, CDR1 is SGHTA and CDR2 FQGTGA. The CDR3 nucleotides are TGTGCCAGCAGCCTCCCCGGACAGGACACCGGGGAGCTGTTTTTT. Amino acid sequence: CASSLPGQDTGELFF.

This clonotype was seen ten or more times. J is TRBJ2-7 and V is TRBV6-4, with 7 bases matching TRBD1. After removal of 5 bases from V and 7 bases from J, the junction contained 8 bases not matched to a gene. The CDR3 covers 13 residues. Per the germline V gene, CDR1 is MRHNA and CDR2 is SNTAGT. The CDR3 DNA follows: TGTGCCAGCAGTACAGGGGTCAGGGGAGAGCAGTACGTC. It is translated as CASSTGVRGEQYV.

The chain has TRBV27 and TRBJ1-4, with D hard to call. Germline V gene lookup returns CDR1 MNHEY and CDR2 SMNVEV (reference sequence). V dropped 3 bases and J dropped 0 bases, with 11 bases sitting between them. CDR3 length: 16 amino acids. The CDR3 region is CASSFRRIATNEKLFF. CDR3 coding DNA: TGTGCCAGCAGTTTCCGCAGGATTGCAACTAATGAAAAACTGTTTTTT.

The V gene is TRBV28, the J gene TRBJ2-2, with D uncertain. The CDR3 is made up of 15 amino acids. The germline V gene has CDR1 MDHEN and CDR2 SYDVKM. Trimming stripped 6 bases from V and 4 bases from J, with 15 bases between. The CDR3 protein is CASRRQTLATGELFF. The DNA of the CDR3 is TGTGCCAGCAGAAGGCAAACGCTCGCCACCGGGGAGCTGTTTTTT.

The chain is built from TRBV6-4 and TRBJ1-2, with TRBD1 matching 7 bases. The CDR3 extends over 14 amino acids. Germline CDR1 reads MRHNA; CDR2 reads SNTAGT. After removal of 0 bases from V and 7 bases from J, the junction contained 5 bases not matched to a gene. The CDR3, as DNA: TGTGCCAGCAGTGACTCCAGGGGGAAAGGTGGCTACACCTTC. Its translation: CASSDSRGKGGYTF.

CDR3 sequence (DNA): TGTGCCAGCAGTGTGACAGGGCAGACCCAGTACTTC. Translated, it gives CASSVTGQTQYF. The chain has TRBV27 and TRBJ2-5, with 7 bases lining up with TRBD1. V shed 5 bases and J 6 bases; nucleotides not matched to a gene: 3. Per germline, CDR1 MNHEY and CDR2 SMNVEV (reference sequence). The CDR3 length is 12 residues.

This clonotype was found many times. The V call is TRBV6-2 or TRBV6-3, the J call TRBJ2-6; TRBD1 matches at 7 bases. The germline V gene encodes CDR1 MNHEY and CDR2 SVGEGT. The V and J ends lost 5 bases and 1 base, in that order; junction bases with no gene match: 8. The CDR3 spans 17 residues. The CDR3 bases are TGTGCCAGCAGTGCAGGACAGGCGAAATCTGGGGCCAACGTCCTGACTTTC. This codes for CASSAGQAKSGANVLTF.

This clonotype was found a few times. Written as DNA, the CDR3 is TGTGCCAGCTCCCGGATGGTTGTAGAGAACTATGGCTACACCTTC. Its protein is CASSRMVVENYGYTF. This sequence joins TRBV12-3 or TRBV12-4 and TRBJ1-2; D gene uncertain. The CDR3 runs 15 residues. The germline V and J ends were trimmed by 8 bases and 2 bases, with 18 bases remaining between them.

This clonotype was recorded a few times. J is TRBJ2-5 and V is TRBV12-3 or TRBV12-4; D call uncertain. V lost 6 bases to trimming and J lost 4 bases, with 12 bases between them. This CDR3 is 13 amino acids long. In nucleotides, the CDR3 is TGTGCCAGCAGGCCCGCGGCAAGAGAGACCCAGTACTTC. It specifies CASRPAARETQYF.

The sample holds many counts of this clonotype. The chain is built from TRBV28 and TRBJ1-5; D perhaps matches TRBD1 (6 bases). Germline values: CDR1 MDHEN, CDR2 SYDVKM. CDR3 length: 14 residues. Trimming stripped 1 base from V and 7 bases from J, with 11 bases between. CDR3 coding DNA: TGTGCCAGCAGTTTATCCGGGGGCGCCCAGCCCCAGCATTTT. It specifies CASSLSGGAQPQHF. Filled out from reference TRBV28 and TRBJ1-5, the complete variable domain reads DVKVTQSSRYLVKRTGEKVFLECVQDMDHENMFWYRQDPGLGLRLIYFSYDVKMKEKGDIPEGYSVSREKKERFSLILESASTNQTSMYLCASSLSGGAQPQHFGDGTRLSIL.

This clonotype was seen only a few times. CDR3 bases: TGTGCCACCAGCAGAGAGAGAAATAGCAATCAGCCCCAGCATTTT. It encodes CATSRERNSNQPQHF. This sequence joins TRBV15 and TRBJ1-5; D unresolved. CDR3 length: 15 residues. CDR1 is LNHNV and CDR2 is YYDKDF in the germline V gene (reference sequence). Trimming cost V 0 bases and J 0 bases, with 6 bases left between them.

The J gene is TRBJ2-7, the V gene TRBV29-1; TRBD1 aligns across 10 bases. The CDR3 runs 14 residues. The germline V gene encodes CDR1 SQVTM and CDR2 ANQGSEA. The V segment lost 6 bases and the J segment 9 bases; nucleotides outside the gene matches: 14. The CDR3 region has the DNA TGCAGCGTGGGGGGTCCGGGACAGGGGAGTCGGCAGTACTTC. It is translated as CSVGGPGQGSRQYF.

The chain recombines TRBV9 with TRBJ1-1; no firm D call. Germline lookup yields CDR1 SGDLS and CDR2 YYNGEE. Deletions cut 2 bases from V and 9 bases from J, with 14 bases between. The length of the CDR3 is 13 residues. CDR3 coding DNA: TGTGCCAGCAGCGTCCGACAACATCTCAAAGCTTTCTTT. Its protein product is CASSVRQHLKAFF. The variable domain in full, with the rest retrieved from reference TRBV9 and TRBJ1-1, is DSGVTQTPKHLITATGQRVTLRCSPRSGDLSVYWYQQSLDQGLQFLIQYYNGEERAKGNILERFSAQQFPDLHSELNLSSLELGDSALYFCASSVRQHLKAFFGQGTRLTVV.

At least ten counts were recorded for this clonotype. This sequence joins TRBV5-1 and TRBJ2-5, with TRBD2 identical over 7 bases. With 3 bases clipped from V and 5 bases from J, the junction kept 7 bases outside the gene matches. From germline, CDR1 is SGHRS and CDR2 YFSETQ. This CDR3 has 14 amino acids. As DNA, the CDR3 is TGCGCCAGCAGCTCCGGGAGGAATCAGGAGACCCAGTACTTC. Its protein is CASSSGRNQETQYF.